Below, 17 T cell receptor beta chains from the same sample are listed, as sequenced in a study of identifying expanded T cells in peripheral blood. The repertoire was sequenced with immunoSEQ multiplex PCR; TCRdb's copy has only in-frame clones and lacks some. The sample holds 75,000 to 100,000 clones, about 91% seen once. The sequenced sample consisted of blood. All receptors come from a person aged 18 to 70 in good health.

The chain combines TRBV7-2 with TRBJ2-1; maybe TRBD2 (5 bases). Germline CDR1 SGHTA, CDR2 FQGNSA. The CDR3 covers 11 residues. Trimming cost V 4 bases and J 9 bases, with 7 bases left between them. The CDR3 nucleotides are TGTGCCAGCAGCTCCAGCGGTGAGCAGTTCTTC. As protein: CASSSSGEQFF.

V usage is TRBV4-1 and J usage is TRBJ2-7, with 7 bases fitting TRBD2. Germline CDR1 is MGHRA and CDR2 is YSYEKL. The CDR3 has 15 residues. V dropped 0 bases and J dropped 5; count of bases not matched to a gene: 7. CDR3 coding DNA: TGCGCCAGCAGCCAAGAATGGCGGGAGAGCCACGAGCAGTACTTC. Translating it yields CASSQEWRESHEQYF.

V and J are TRBV14 and TRBJ2-5, with D perhaps matching TRBD1 (7 bases). The CDR3 has 15 amino acids. Trimming took off 7 bases at V and 4 bases at J, with 19 bases between the two ends. Germline loops: CDR1 SGHDN, CDR2 FVKESK. CDR3 DNA: TGTGCCAGCACCCCTACAGGGGAGGAAGGAGAGACCCAGTACTTC. This sequence encodes CASTPTGEEGETQYF.

This chain's CDR3 is CASRTGGGGVTEAFF. CDR3 coding DNA: TGTGCCAGCAGGACGGGAGGGGGCGGGGTGACTGAAGCTTTCTTT. This chain joins TRBV6-1 and TRBJ1-1; 7 bases map to TRBD1. This CDR3 has 15 amino acids. Germline assignment: CDR1 MNHNS and CDR2 SASEGT. V lost 6 bases, J lost 5 bases, and 12 bases stayed unmatched.

This clone turned up a few times. Other DNA variants within this sample encode the same CDR3. The J gene is TRBJ2-7, the V gene TRBV5-1; D call uncertain. Trimming cost V 5 bases and J 3 bases, with 6 bases left between them. Looked up from germline, CDR1 is SGHRS and CDR2 is YFSETQ. The CDR3 sequence is 11 residues long. The CDR3, as DNA: TGCGCCAGCAGAGACGGCTACGAGCAGTACTTC. Its protein is CASRDGYEQYF.

The chain recombines TRBV18 with TRBJ1-4, with D possibly TRBD1 on 5 matching bases. The CDR3 contains 16 residues. CDR1 and CDR2 (germline): KGHSH, LQKENI. Trimming shortened V by 3 bases and J by 3 bases, and 14 bases separated the two germline ends. The CDR3 here is CASSPLGAASNEKLFF. The CDR3 nucleotides read TGTGCCAGCTCACCGTTAGGGGCAGCTTCTAATGAAAAACTGTTTTTT.

The chain has TRBV11-2 and TRBJ2-7; D uncertain. V dropped 2 bases and J dropped 3 bases, with 11 bases sitting between them. In germline, CDR1 is SGHAT, CDR2 FQNNGV. The CDR3 is made up of 14 amino acids. The CDR3 DNA follows: TGTGCCAGCAGCTTAACTTTTCCGAGCTACGAGCAGTACTTC. It translates to CASSLTFPSYEQYF.

The rearrangement links TRBV2 to TRBJ2-2, with 12 positions matching TRBD1. The CDR3 has 17 amino acids. The V gene end was trimmed by 9 bases and the J gene end by 5 bases; junction bases not matched to a gene: 13. Germline V gene data show CDR1 as SNHLY and CDR2 as FYNNEI. This CDR3 reads CASGTGGVVSRTGELFF. The CDR3 DNA is TGTGCCAGTGGGACAGGGGGCGTCGTTTCGAGGACCGGGGAGCTGTTTTTT. The whole variable domain, filled in from reference TRBV2 and TRBJ2-2, reads EPEVTQTPSHQVTQMGQEVILRCVPISNHLYFYWYRQILGQKVEFLVSFYNNEISEKSEIFDDQFSVERPDGSNFTLKIRSTKLEDSAMYFCASGTGGVVSRTGELFFGEGSRLTVL.

The V gene is TRBV29-1, the J gene TRBJ1-2; D uncertain. V was pared by 4 bases and J by 4 bases, with 10 bases between. Per germline, CDR1 SQVTM and CDR2 ANQGSEA. The CDR3 is 12 residues long. As DNA, the CDR3 is TGCAGCGTTGGTAGGGATCGCTATGGCTACACCTTC. It specifies CSVGRDRYGYTF.

The rearrangement joins TRBV11-2 to TRBJ1-1; a weak D match, TRBD1 (5 bases). Germline V lookup: CDR1 SGHAT, CDR2 FQNNGV. Trimming cost V 2 bases and J 6 bases, with 16 bases left between them. CDR3 length: 15 residues. Here the CDR3 DNA reads TGTGCCAGCAGCTTACGTGCTCTCGGAGGGGCTGAAGCTTTCTTT. Its protein product is CASSLRALGGAEAFF.

The table lists this clone with a few counts. The gene calls are TRBV7-8 and TRBJ2-3, with 10 bases matching TRBD2. Germline CDR1 reads SGHVS; CDR2 reads FQNEAQ. Trimming removed 1 base from V and 1 base from J; junction bases left unmatched: 5. The CDR3 totals 17 residues. The CDR3 DNA is TGTGCCAGCAGCTTAGATTCTCTAGCGGGGGGCACAGATACGCAGTATTTT. It specifies CASSLDSLAGGTDTQYF. The whole variable domain, remainder taken from reference TRBV7-8 and TRBJ2-3, is GAGVSQSPRYKVAKRGQDVALRCDPISGHVSLFWYQQALGQGPEFLTYFQNEAQLDKSGLPSDRFFAERPEGSVSTLKIQRTQQEDSAVYLCASSLDSLAGGTDTQYFGPGTRLTVL.

The count of this clone is one. The chain has TRBV5-4 and TRBJ2-5; maybe TRBD1 (7 bases). CDR3 length equals 14 residues. Trimming took off 3 bases at V and 3 bases at J, with 12 bases between the two ends. Germline CDR1 is SGHNT and CDR2 is YYREEE (reference sequence). The CDR3 region has the DNA TGTGCCAGCAGCTCCCAGGGGGGAGAAGAGACCCAGTACTTC. Its protein product is CASSSQGGEETQYF. Full variable domain (rest looked up from reference TRBV5-4 and TRBJ2-5): ETGVTQSPTHLIKTRGQQVTLRCSSQSGHNTVSWYQQALGQGPQFIFQYYREEENGRGNFPPRFSGLQFPNYSSELNVNALELDDSALYLCASSSQGGEETQYFGPGTRLLVL.

As regards this clone: Germline is not matched at one junction end, which may reflect a read error. This sequence joins TRBV6-1 and TRBJ1-4, with D unclear. The germline V gene encodes CDR1 MNHNS and CDR2 SASEGT. This CDR3 contains 14 residues. CDR3 region: CASNLARTSEKLFF. CDR3 DNA: TGTGCCAGCAATCTGGCAAGGACTAGTGAAAAACTGTTTTTT.

This chain links TRBV5-1 with TRBJ1-2; maybe TRBD1 (5 bases). Trimming shortened V by 4 bases and J by 9 bases, and 22 bases separated the two germline ends. CDR1 and CDR2 (germline): SGHRS, YFSETQ. The CDR3 has 15 amino acids. The CDR3 bases are TGCGCCAGCAGCCCACAGGACACCGGGTACGTGCGCTACACCTTC. It yields the protein CASSPQDTGYVRYTF.

In nucleotides, the CDR3 is TGCAGCGTTGAGGGCGGTGCCAGCTACACCTTC. This codes for CSVEGGASYTF. The chain carries TRBV29-1 and TRBJ1-2; no definite D call. The CDR3 is 11 amino acids. From germline, CDR1 is SQVTM and CDR2 ANQGSEA. V shed 3 bases and J shed 9 bases, with 11 bases lying between them.

V gene TRBV5-6 combines with J gene TRBJ2-3; no clear D. This CDR3 comprises 14 residues. V lost 2 bases, J lost 7 bases, and 14 bases lay in between. Germline V lookup: CDR1 SGHDT, CDR2 YYEEEE. The CDR3 DNA sequence: TGTGCCAGCAGCTTTCGATTCGTCGGAAATACGCAGTATTTT. This translates into CASSFRFVGNTQYF. Looking up the rest from reference TRBV5-6 and TRBJ2-3 gives the full variable domain: DAGVTQSPTHLIKTRGQQVTLRCSPKSGHDTVSWYQQALGQGPQFIFQYYEEEERQRGNFPDRFSGHQFPNYSSELNVNALLLGDSALYLCASSFRFVGNTQYFGPGTRLTVL.

This clone was seen a single time. Other nucleotide sequences in the sample specify the same CDR3. The chain employs TRBV5-4 and TRBJ2-5; possibly TRBD2 for D (6 bases). The V end lost 0 bases, the J end lost 2 bases, and 11 bases lay between the germline ends. The CDR3 has 15 residues. Germline-derived CDR1 and CDR2 are SGHNT and YYREEE (reference sequence). The CDR3 DNA sequence: TGTGCCAGCAGCTTGGTAGTAGGGACTCAAGAGACCCAGTACTTC. Translating it yields CASSLVVGTQETQYF.